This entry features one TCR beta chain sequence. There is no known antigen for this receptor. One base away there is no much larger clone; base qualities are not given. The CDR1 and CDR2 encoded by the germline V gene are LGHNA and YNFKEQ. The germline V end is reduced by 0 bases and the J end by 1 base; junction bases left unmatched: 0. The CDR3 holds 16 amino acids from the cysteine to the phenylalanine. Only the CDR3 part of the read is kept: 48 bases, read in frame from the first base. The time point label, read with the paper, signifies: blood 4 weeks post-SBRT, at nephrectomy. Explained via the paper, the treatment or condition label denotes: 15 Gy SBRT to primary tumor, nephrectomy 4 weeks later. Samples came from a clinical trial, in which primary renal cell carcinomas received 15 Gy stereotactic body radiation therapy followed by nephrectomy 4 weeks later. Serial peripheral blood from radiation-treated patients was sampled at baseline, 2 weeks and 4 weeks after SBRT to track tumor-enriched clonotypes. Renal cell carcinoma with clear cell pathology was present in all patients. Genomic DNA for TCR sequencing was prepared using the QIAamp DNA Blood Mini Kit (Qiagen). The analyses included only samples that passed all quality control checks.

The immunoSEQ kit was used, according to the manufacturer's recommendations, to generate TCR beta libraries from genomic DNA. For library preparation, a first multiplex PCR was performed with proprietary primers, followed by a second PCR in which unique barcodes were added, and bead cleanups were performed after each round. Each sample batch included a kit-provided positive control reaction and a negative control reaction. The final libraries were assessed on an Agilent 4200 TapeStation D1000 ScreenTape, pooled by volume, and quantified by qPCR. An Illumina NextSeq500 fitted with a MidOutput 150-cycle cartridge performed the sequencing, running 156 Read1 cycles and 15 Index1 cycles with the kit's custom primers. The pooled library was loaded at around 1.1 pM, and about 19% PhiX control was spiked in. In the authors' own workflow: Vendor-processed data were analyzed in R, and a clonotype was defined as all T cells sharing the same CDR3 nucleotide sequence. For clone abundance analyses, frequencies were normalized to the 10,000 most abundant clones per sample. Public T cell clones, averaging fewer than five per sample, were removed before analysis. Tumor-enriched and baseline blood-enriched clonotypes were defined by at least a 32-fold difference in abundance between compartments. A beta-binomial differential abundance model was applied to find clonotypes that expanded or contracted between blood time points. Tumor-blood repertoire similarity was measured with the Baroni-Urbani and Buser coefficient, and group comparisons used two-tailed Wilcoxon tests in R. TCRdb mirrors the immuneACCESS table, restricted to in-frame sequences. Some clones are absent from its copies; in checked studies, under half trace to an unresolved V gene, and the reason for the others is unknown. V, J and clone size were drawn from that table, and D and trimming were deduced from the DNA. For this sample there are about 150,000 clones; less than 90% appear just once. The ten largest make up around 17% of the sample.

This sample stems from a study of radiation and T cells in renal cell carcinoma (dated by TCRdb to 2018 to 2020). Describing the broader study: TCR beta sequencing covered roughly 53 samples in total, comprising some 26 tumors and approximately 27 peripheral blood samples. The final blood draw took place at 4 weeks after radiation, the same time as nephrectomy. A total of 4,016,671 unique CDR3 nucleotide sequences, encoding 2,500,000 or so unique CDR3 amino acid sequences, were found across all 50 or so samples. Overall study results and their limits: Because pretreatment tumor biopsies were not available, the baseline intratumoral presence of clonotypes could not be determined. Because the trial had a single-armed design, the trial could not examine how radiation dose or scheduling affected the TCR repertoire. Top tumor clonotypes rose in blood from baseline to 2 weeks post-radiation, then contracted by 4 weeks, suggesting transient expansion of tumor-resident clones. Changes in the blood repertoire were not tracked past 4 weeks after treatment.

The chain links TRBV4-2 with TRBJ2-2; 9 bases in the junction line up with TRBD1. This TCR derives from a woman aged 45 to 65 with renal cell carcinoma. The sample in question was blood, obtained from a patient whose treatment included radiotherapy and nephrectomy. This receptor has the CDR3 CASSQETGGNTGELFF. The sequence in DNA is TGTGCCAGCAGCCAAGAGACAGGGGGGAACACCGGGGAGCTGTTTTTT.